This TCR beta chain was profiled in a study of CD8 T cells in ankylosing spondylitis. Study-level results: According to the report, clones linked to the disease were significantly enriched in matched synovial fluid samples taken from ankylosing spondylitis patients. Characteristic, it appeared, of ankylosing spondylitis blood was a TCR beta motif of eight highly homologous variants. Prior literature has documented some motif variants in synovial fluid and blood from reactive arthritis.

Points on this clonotype: As yet, its antigen is unknown.

Library preparation for TCR beta used quantitative 5'-RACE with molecular barcodes. TCRdb ran MiXCR on the 5' RACE reads and lists one entry per CDR3 protein. Of under 450,000 distinct CDR3 sequences listed, 20% to 25% are singletons. The germline CDR1 and CDR2 sequences are SGHAT and FQNNGV. V lost 5 bases and J 10 bases, leaving 11 bases between the germline ends. The CDR3 length is 12 residues. V is TRBV11-2 and J is TRBJ2-2; D uncertain. Sequencing was done on a sample of blood, either unsorted or a sorted T cell fraction (not recorded which). The clonotype originates from a male donor with ankylosing spondylitis or in good health (not recorded which). The CDR3 bases are TGTGCCAGCAGCCCAGTTGGAGAGGAGCTGTTTTTT. This codes for CASSPVGEELFF.